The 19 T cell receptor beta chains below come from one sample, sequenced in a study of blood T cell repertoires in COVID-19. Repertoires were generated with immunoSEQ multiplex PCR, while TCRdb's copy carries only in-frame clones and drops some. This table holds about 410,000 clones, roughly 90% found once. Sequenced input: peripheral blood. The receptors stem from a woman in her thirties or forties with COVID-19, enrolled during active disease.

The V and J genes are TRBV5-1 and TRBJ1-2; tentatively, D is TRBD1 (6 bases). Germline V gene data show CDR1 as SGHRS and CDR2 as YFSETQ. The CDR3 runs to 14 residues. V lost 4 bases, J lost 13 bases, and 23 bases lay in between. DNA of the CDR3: TGCGCCAGCAGCCCTGACAGGCTCTCACCGGTCGGCACCTTC. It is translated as CASSPDRLSPVGTF.

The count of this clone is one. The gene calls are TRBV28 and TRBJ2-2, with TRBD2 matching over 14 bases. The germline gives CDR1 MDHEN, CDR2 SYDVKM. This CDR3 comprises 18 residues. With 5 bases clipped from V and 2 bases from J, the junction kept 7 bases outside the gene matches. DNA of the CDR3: TGTGCCAGCAGTCTTCCGACTAGCGGGAGGGCTAACACCGGGGAGCTGTTTTTT. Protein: CASSLPTSGRANTGELFF.

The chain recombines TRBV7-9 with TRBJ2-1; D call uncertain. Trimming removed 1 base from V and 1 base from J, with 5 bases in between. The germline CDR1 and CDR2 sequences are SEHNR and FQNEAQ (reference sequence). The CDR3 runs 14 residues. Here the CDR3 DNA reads TGTGCCAGCAGCTTAGAACGGTCCTACAATGAGCAGTTCTTC. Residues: CASSLERSYNEQFF.

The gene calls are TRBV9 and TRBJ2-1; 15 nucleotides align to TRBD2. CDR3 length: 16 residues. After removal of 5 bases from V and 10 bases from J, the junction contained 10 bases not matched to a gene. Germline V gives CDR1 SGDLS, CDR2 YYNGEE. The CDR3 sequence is CASSAWTSGGADEQFF. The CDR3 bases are TGTGCCAGCAGTGCCTGGACTAGCGGGGGGGCTGACGAGCAGTTCTTC.

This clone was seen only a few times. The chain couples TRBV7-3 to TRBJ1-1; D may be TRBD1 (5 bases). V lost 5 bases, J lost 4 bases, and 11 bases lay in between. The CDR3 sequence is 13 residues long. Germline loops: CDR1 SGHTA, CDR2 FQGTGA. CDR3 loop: CASSVVGGTEAFF. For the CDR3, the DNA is TGTGCCAGCAGCGTTGTGGGGGGCACTGAAGCTTTCTTT. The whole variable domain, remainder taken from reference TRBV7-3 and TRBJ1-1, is GAGVSQTPSNKVTEKGKYVELRCDPISGHTALYWYRQSLGQGPEFLIYFQGTGAADDSGLPNDRFFAVRPEGSVSTLKIQRTERGDSAVYLCASSVVGGTEAFFGQGTRLTVV.

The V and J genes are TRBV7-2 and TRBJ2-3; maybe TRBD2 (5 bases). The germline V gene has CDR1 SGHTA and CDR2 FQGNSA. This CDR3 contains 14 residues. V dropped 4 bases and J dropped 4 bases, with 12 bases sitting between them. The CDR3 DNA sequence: TGTGCCAGCAGCTGGACTGCCTGGGCAGATACGCAGTATTTT. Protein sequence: CASSWTAWADTQYF.

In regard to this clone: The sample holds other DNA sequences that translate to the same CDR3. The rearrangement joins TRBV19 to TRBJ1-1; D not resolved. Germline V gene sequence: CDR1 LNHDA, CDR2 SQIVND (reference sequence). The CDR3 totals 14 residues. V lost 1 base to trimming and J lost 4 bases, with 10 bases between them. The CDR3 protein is CASSIVGGSTEAFF. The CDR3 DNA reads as TGTGCCAGTAGTATAGTCGGAGGGTCCACTGAAGCTTTCTTT.

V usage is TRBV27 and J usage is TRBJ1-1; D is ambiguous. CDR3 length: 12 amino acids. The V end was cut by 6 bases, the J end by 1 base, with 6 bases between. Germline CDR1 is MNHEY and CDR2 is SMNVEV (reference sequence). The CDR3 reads CASSRKNTEAFF. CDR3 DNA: TGTGCCAGCAGCCGTAAGAACACTGAAGCTTTCTTT.

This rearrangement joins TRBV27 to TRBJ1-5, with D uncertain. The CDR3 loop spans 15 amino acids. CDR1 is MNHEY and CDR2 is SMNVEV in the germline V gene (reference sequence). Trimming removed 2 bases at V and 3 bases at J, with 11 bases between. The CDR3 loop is CASSLTVGVNQPQHF. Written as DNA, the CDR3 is TGTGCCAGCAGTTTAACGGTAGGAGTCAATCAGCCCCAGCATTTT.

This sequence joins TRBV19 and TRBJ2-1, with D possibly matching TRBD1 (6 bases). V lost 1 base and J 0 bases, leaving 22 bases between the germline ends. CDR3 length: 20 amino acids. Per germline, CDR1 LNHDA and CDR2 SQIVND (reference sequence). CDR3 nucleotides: TGTGCCAGTAGTATAGCCCCGACAGGCTTTTTCCCCAGCTCCTACAATGAGCAGTTCTTC. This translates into CASSIAPTGFFPSSYNEQFF. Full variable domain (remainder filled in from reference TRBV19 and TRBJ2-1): DGGITQSPKYLFRKEGQNVTLSCEQNLNHDAMYWYRQDPGQGLRLIYYSQIVNDFQKGDIAEGYSVSREKKESFPLTVTSAQKNPTAFYLCASSIAPTGFFPSSYNEQFFGPGTRLTVL.

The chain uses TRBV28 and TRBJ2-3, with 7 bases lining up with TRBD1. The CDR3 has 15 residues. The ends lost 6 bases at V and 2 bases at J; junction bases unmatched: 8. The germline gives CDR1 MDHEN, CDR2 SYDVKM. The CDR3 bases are TGTGCCAGCAGACCGGGACAGACCTACACAGATACGCAGTATTTT. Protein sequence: CASRPGQTYTDTQYF.

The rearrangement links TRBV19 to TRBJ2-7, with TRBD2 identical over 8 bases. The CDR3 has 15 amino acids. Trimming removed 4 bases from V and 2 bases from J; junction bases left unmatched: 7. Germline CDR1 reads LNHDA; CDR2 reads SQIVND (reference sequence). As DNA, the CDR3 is TGTGCCAGTAGTACGTTGGCGGGGGGACCCTACGAGCAGTACTTC. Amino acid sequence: CASSTLAGGPYEQYF.

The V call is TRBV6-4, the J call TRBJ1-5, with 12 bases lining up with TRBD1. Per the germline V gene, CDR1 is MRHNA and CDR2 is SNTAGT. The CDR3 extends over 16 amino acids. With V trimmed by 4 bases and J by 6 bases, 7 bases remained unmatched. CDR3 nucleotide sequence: TGTGCCAGCAGTGTCAGGGGACAGGGGGCACGTCAGCCCCAGCATTTT. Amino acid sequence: CASSVRGQGARQPQHF.

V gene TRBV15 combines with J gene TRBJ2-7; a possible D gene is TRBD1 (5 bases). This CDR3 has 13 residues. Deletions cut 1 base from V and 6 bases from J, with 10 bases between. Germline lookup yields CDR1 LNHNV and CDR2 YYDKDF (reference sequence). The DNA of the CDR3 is TGTGCCACCAGCAGAGTTGGCAGGGTCGAGCAGTACTTC. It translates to CATSRVGRVEQYF.

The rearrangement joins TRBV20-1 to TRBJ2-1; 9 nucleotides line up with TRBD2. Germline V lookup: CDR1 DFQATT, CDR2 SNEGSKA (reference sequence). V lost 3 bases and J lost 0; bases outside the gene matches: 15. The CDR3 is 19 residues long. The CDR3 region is CSASGGGAQSFSSYNEQFF. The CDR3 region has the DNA TGCAGTGCTAGTGGCGGGGGGGCTCAATCCTTTAGCTCCTACAATGAGCAGTTCTTC.

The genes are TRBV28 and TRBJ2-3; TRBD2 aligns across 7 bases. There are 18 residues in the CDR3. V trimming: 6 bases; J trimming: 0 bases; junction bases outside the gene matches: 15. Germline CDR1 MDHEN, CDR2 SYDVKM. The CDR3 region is CASRVTSGTLTSTDTQYF. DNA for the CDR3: TGTGCCAGCAGAGTCACGAGCGGGACTCTTACTAGCACAGATACGCAGTATTTT. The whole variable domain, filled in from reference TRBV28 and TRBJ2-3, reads DVKVTQSSRYLVKRTGEKVFLECVQDMDHENMFWYRQDPGLGLRLIYFSYDVKMKEKGDIPEGYSVSREKKERFSLILESASTNQTSMYLCASRVTSGTLTSTDTQYFGPGTRLTVL.

CDR3 sequence reads: CASSLSSPIGQGSNEQYF. CDR3 bases: TGTGCCAGCAGTTTATCCTCGCCGATCGGACAGGGTTCCAACGAGCAGTACTTC. The V call is TRBV27, the J call TRBJ2-7, with 8 bases aligning to TRBD1. V dropped 0 bases and J dropped 5; count of bases not matched to a gene: 15. From germline, CDR1 is MNHEY and CDR2 SMNVEV (reference sequence). The CDR3 is made up of 18 amino acids.

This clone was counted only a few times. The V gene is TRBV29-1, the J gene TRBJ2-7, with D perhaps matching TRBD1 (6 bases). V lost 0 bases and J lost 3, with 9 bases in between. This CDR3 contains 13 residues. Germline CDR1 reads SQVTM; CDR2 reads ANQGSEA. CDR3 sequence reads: CSVEEGTHYEQYF. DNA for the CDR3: TGCAGCGTTGAAGAGGGGACACACTACGAGCAGTACTTC.

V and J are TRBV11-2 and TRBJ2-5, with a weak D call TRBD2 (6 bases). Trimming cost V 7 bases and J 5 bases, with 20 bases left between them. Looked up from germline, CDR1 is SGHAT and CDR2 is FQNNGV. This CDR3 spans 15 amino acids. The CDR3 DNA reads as TGTGCCAGCAACCCGGGACTCCCTCTCGGGGAGACCCAGTACTTC. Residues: CASNPGLPLGETQYF.